This T cell receptor (beta chain) derives from a study of blood T cell repertoires in COVID-19. Sequenced by immunoSEQ multiplex PCR; TCRdb stores in-frame clones only, minus some. Of around 110,000 clones detected, 75% to 90% appear once; the ten largest clones hold approximately 4.3%. The germline V gene has CDR1 ENHRY and CDR2 SYGVKD. CDR3 length equals 13 residues. V lost 8 bases to trimming and J lost 2 bases, with 10 bases between them. The sequenced sample consisted of peripheral blood. The clonotype originates from a man aged 40-55 years with acute or convalescent COVID-19. V usage is TRBV10-3 and J usage is TRBJ2-4; D gene ambiguous. The CDR3 is CAIEDTTKNIQYF. Written as DNA, the CDR3 is TGTGCCATCGAAGACACGACCAAAAACATTCAGTACTTC.